This is a list of T cell receptor beta chains from one sample in a study of PD-1 blockade in classical Hodgkin lymphoma. The data were produced by immunoSEQ multiplex PCR, yet TCRdb's version contains in-frame clones alone and is incomplete. Counted here are 35,000 to 45,000 clones, around 86% occurring once; the ten biggest clones make up about 9%. Specimen: peripheral blood mononuclear cells (PBMCs), collected at baseline. Every receptor here comes from a human donor with classical Hodgkin lymphoma. CDR3s include the opening cysteine and the closing phenylalanine or tryptophan. A D gene is named only where the DNA matches it firmly. Clone size is given for some rows only: seen once, a few or many times, or a class if the clone is expanded.

>TRBJ1-2|12|-|-|TRBV7-2
TGTGCCAGCAGTTGGGACGGCTATGGCTACACCTTC
CASSWDGYGYTF
>TRBJ2-2|15|-|few|TRBV7-9
TGTGCCAGCAGAGGTGGCGGGGCTAACACCGGGGAGCTGTTTTTT
CASRGGGANTGELFF
>TRBJ1-5|14|-|once|TRBV10-3
TGTGCCATCAGTGAGTATATAGGGAATCAGCCCCAGCATTTT
CAISEYIGNQPQHF
>TRBJ1-5|12|-|few|TRBV7-9
TGTGCCAGCTGCAACGGGCATCAGCCCCAGCATTTT
CASCNGHQPQHF
>TRBJ1-2|16|TRBD1|-|TRBV6-6
TGTGCCAGCAGTTACTCGGGACAGGGGGCGGGATATGGCTACACCTTC
CASSYSGQGAGYGYTF
>TRBJ2-6|13|-|-|TRBV19
TGTGCCAGTCGGCGGTCTGGGGCCAACGTCCTGACTTTC
CASRRSGANVLTF
>TRBJ2-2|15|TRBD2|-|TRBV5-1
TGCGCCAGCAGCTTGGGTAGCGGGAGGATCGGGGAGCTGTTTTTT
CASSLGSGRIGELFF
>TRBJ1-1|15|-|-|TRBV27
TGTGCCAGCAGTTTTTGGGGTGGGGTGAACACTGAAGCTTTCTTT
CASSFWGGVNTEAFF
>TRBJ1-2|16|-|-|TRBV7-6
TGTGCCAGCAGCTTAGACCGCGGGGGCGCCGGCTATGGCTACACCTTC
CASSLDRGGAGYGYTF
>TRBJ2-3|12|-|-|TRBV18
TGTGCCAGCCCACCACTTTCAGATACGCAGTATTTT
CASPPLSDTQYF
>TRBJ2-7|15|TRBD2|-|TRBV19
TGTGCCAGTAGTGCAACTAGCGGGGTCTCCTACGAGCAGTACTTC
CASSATSGVSYEQYF
>TRBJ2-7|12|-|-|TRBV6-1
TGTGCCAGCAGTGCCCTGGGGGCGAGGCAGTACTTC
CASSALGARQYF
>TRBJ2-7|14|TRBD2|-|TRBV6-5
TGTGCCAGCAGTTACACTAGCGGGAGCCTCGAGCAGTACTTC
CASSYTSGSLEQYF
>TRBJ1-4|15|-|-|TRBV6-5
TGTGCCAGCAGTTTGGATTTAGGACTTAATGAAAAACTGTTTTTT
CASSLDLGLNEKLFF
>TRBJ2-3|15|TRBD2|-|TRBV29-1
TGCAGCGTTGTTCCTAGCGGGGGGTCCGGGGGTACGCAGTATTTT
CSVVPSGGSGGTQYF
>TRBJ1-4|15|TRBD1|-|TRBV5-6
TGTGCCAGCAGCTTAGCGGGACAGTCTAATGAAAAACTGTTTTTT
CASSLAGQSNEKLFF
>TRBJ2-2|17|TRBD2|-|TRBV5-1
TGCGCCAGCAGCCCCTTGGCACTAGCGGGGGGAACCGGGGAGCTGTTTTTT
CASSPLALAGGTGELFF
>TRBJ1-5|14|TRBD1|once|TRBV19
TGTGCCAGTAGTCCACAACAGGGGGCGGTTCCCCAGCATTTT
CASSPQQGAVPQHF
>TRBJ1-6|15|TRBD1|-|TRBV19
TGTGCCAGTAGTATACACAGGGGGCCCGATTCACCCCTCCACTTT
CASSIHRGPDSPLHF
>TRBJ2-2|13|-|-|TRBV7-2
TGTGCCAGCAGCACAAACCGGACCGGGGAGCTGTTTTTT
CASSTNRTGELFF
>TRBJ1-2|15|TRBD1|few|TRBV5-1
TGCGCCAGCAGCCGAGGAGGACAGGTCGGGGATGGCTACACCTTC
CASSRGGQVGDGYTF
>TRBJ2-3|13|-|-|TRBV7-7
TGTGCTAGCAGCCCGTCGTTTCCAGATACGCAGTATTTT
CASSPSFPDTQYF
>TRBJ2-7|15|-|-|TRBV29-1
TGCAGCGTTGAAGGGACTTCCGTGGGGTCCTACGAGCAGTACTTC
CSVEGTSVGSYEQYF
>TRBJ1-1|12|-|-|TRBV25-1
TGTGCCAGCAGTGCTTCGAACACTGAAGCTTTCTTT
CASSASNTEAFF
>TRBJ2-3|16|TRBD1|-|TRBV28
TGTGCCAGCAGTCCCTCCGGGACAGGGTTCACAGATACGCAGTATTTT
CASSPSGTGFTDTQYF
>TRBJ1-6|14|-|-|TRBV18
TGTGCCAGCTCACCATCCAGGGTTGGTTCACCCCTCCACTTT
CASSPSRVGSPLHF
>TRBJ1-2|16|-|-|TRBV11-3
TGTGCCAGCAGCAGGGTCTGTCTCGGAAAGACCTATGGCTACACCTTC
CASSRVCLGKTYGYTF
>TRBJ2-2|15|-|-|TRBV6-1
TGTGCCAGCGATTTGGACTGGATCAACACCGGGGAGCTGTTTTTT
CASDLDWINTGELFF
>TRBJ1-2|18|-|-|TRBV27
TGTGCCAGCAGCCCGGGACGAGGGATACCCCTTGGCAACTATGGCTACACCTTC
CASSPGRGIPLGNYGYTF
>TRBJ1-5|15|-|-|TRBV6-5
TGTGCCAGCAGTCCCAGAGCTTATAGCAATCAGCCCCAGCATTTT
CASSPRAYSNQPQHF
>TRBJ2-3|16|-|-|TRBV1
TGCACCAGCAGGCATCCGGGACTAGCGGAGCCAGATACGCAGTATTTT
CTSRHPGLAEPDTQYF
>TRBJ2-6|15|-|-|TRBV19
TGTGCCAGTAGTATGGCAGTCTCTGGGGCCAACGTCCTGACTTTC
CASSMAVSGANVLTF
>TRBJ1-2|15|-|-|TRBV9
TGTGCCAGCAGCGTAGACCCCGCGGGGTTATACGGCTACACCTTC
CASSVDPAGLYGYTF
>TRBJ2-2|15|TRBD1|-|TRBV10-3
TGTGCCATCAGTGAGTCAGACAGGGGCACCGGGGAGCTGTTTTTT
CAISESDRGTGELFF
>TRBJ2-1|11|-|-|TRBV19
TGTGCCAGTAGCGGCCGAAATGAGCAGTTCTTC
CASSGRNEQFF
>TRBJ2-6|18|TRBD1|-|TRBV7-9
TGTGCCAGCAGCTTACTCAACAGGGGGTACTCTGGGGCCAACGTCCTGACTTTC
CASSLLNRGYSGANVLTF
>TRBJ1-1|13|-|-|TRBV27
TGTGCCAGCAGCTTCCTGGGGGCGGATGGGGCTTTCTTT
CASSFLGADGAFF
>TRBJ1-1|14|TRBD1|-|TRBV5-5
TGTGCCAGCAGCCCGACAGGGGTCAACACTGAAGCTTTCTTT
CASSPTGVNTEAFF
>TRBJ2-1|15|-|-|TRBV9
TGTGCCAGCAGCGTAGTCTTTGGACGAGACAATGAGCAGTTCTTC
CASSVVFGRDNEQFF
>TRBJ2-2|16|-|few|TRBV5-3
TGTGCCAGAAGCTTGCTGGAGACCTCGAACACCGGGGAGCTGTTTTTT
CARSLLETSNTGELFF
>TRBJ2-7|14|TRBD1|-|TRBV5-5
TGTGCCAGCAGTCGAGGACAGGGATTATACGAGCAGTACTTC
CASSRGQGLYEQYF
>TRBJ2-1|17|TRBD2|-|TRBV5-4
TGTGCCAGCAGCCCGGGCCGACTAGCGGGGGGGCCCAATGAGCAGTTCTTC
CASSPGRLAGGPNEQFF
>TRBJ1-2|16|-|-|TRBV27
TGTGCCAGCAGTTTAACGGCGGGGCAGGGACTATATGGCTACACCTTC
CASSLTAGQGLYGYTF
>TRBJ1-5|16|-|-|TRBV27
TGTGCCAGCAGTTCCTACCTCCGGGACAGCAATCAGCCCCAGCATTTT
CASSSYLRDSNQPQHF
>TRBJ2-1|19|TRBD2|-|TRBV4-1
TGCGCCAGCAGCCAAGATACCGGACTAGCGGCAGTCTCCTACAATGAGCAGTTCTTC
CASSQDTGLAAVSYNEQFF
>TRBJ1-5|14|-|few|TRBV10-3
TGTGCCATCAGTGAGGGGGGGCGCAATCAGCCCCAGCATTTT
CAISEGGRNQPQHF
>TRBJ1-2|12|-|-|TRBV25-1
TGTGCCAGCCATAGACAGGACTATGGCTACACCTTC
CASHRQDYGYTF
>TRBJ2-5|13|TRBD1|-|TRBV10-3
TGTGCCACGAAACAGGGGGCGCAGGAGACCCAGTACTTC
CATKQGAQETQYF
>TRBJ2-5|13|TRBD2|-|TRBV10-3
TGTGCCATCAGTGGGGATAGCGGGGGATTCCAGTACTTC
CAISGDSGGFQYF
>TRBJ2-1|14|-|medium-sized|TRBV9
TGTGCCAGCAGCGAGGACGGCCTACGTAATGAGCAGTTCTTC
CASSEDGLRNEQFF